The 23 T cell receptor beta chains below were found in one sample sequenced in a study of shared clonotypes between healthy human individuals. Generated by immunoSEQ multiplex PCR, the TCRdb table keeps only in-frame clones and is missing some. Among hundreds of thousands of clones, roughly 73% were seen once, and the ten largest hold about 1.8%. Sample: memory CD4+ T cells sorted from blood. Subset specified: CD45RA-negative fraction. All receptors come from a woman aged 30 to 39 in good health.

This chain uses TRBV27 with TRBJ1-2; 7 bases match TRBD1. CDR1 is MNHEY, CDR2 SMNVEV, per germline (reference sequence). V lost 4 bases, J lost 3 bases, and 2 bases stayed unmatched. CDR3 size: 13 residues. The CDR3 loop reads CASSSTGDYGYTF. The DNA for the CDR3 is TGTGCCAGCAGTTCTACAGGGGACTATGGCTACACCTTC.

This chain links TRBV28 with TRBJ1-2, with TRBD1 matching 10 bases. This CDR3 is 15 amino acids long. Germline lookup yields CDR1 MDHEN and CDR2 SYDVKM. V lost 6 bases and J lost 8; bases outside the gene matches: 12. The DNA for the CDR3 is TGTGCCAGCAGCCTTCACGGACAGGGGGTGGTAGGCTACACCTTC. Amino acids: CASSLHGQGVVGYTF.

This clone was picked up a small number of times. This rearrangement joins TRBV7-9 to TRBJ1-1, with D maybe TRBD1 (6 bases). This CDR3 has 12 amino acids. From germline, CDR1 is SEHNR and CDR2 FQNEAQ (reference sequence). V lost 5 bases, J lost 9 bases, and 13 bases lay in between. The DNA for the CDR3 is TGTGCCAGCAGCCCAATACAGGGTAAAGCTTTCTTT. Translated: CASSPIQGKAFF.

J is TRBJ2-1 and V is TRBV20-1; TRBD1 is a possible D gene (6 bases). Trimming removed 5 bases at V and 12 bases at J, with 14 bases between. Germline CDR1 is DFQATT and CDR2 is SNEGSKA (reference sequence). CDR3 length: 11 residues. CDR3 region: CSADTGRGQFF. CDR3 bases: TGCAGTGCTGACACAGGGCGAGGGCAGTTCTTC.

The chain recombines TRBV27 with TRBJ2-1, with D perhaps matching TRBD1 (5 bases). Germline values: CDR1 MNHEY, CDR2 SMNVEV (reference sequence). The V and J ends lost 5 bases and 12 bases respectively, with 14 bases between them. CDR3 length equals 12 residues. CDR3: CASSPLGLGQFF. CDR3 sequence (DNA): TGTGCCAGCAGTCCCTTGGGGCTGGGGCAGTTCTTC.

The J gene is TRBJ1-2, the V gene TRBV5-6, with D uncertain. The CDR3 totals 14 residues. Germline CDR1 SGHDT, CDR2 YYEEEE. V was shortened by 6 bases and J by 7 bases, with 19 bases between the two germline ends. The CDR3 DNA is TGTGCCAGCACACCCTCCCCGGGGTGGAGTGGCTACACCTTC. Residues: CASTPSPGWSGYTF.

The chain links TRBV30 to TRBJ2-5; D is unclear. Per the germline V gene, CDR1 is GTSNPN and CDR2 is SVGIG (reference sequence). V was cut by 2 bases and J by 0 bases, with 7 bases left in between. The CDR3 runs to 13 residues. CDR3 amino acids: CAWSNRNQETQYF. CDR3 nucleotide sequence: TGTGCCTGGAGTAACCGGAACCAAGAGACCCAGTACTTC.

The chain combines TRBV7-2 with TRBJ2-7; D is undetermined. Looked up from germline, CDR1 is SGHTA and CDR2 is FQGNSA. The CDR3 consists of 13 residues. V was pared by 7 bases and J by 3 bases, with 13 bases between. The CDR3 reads CASNRDRGYEQYF. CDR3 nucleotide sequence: TGTGCCAGCAACCGCGACCGCGGCTACGAGCAGTACTTC.

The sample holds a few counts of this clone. Here the CDR3 reads CARSEDRGHQPQHF. The DNA of the CDR3 is TGTGCCAGAAGCGAGGACAGGGGACATCAGCCCCAGCATTTT. The chain combines TRBV5-3 with TRBJ1-5; 9 bases are a match to TRBD1. TRBV5-3 carries the ORF label, with uncertain function. J was trimmed by 5 bases and V by 4 bases; bases with no gene match: 4. The CDR3 consists of 14 residues.

The DNA of the CDR3 is TGTGCCAGCAAACTAGCGGGAGTTGACTACGAGCAGTACTTC. It codes for CASKLAGVDYEQYF. The chain joins TRBV27 to TRBJ2-7, with TRBD2 identical over 11 bases. V lost 7 bases and J lost 3; bases outside the gene matches: 5. The CDR3 has 14 residues. The germline CDR1 and CDR2 sequences are MNHEY and SMNVEV (reference sequence).

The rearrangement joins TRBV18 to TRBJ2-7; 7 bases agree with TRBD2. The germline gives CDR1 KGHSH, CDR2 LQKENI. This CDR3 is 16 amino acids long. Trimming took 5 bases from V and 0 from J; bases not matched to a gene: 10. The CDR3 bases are TGTGCCAGCTCAAGGGTAGGGGTAGCGGGCTCCTACGAGCAGTACTTC. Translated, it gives CASSRVGVAGSYEQYF.

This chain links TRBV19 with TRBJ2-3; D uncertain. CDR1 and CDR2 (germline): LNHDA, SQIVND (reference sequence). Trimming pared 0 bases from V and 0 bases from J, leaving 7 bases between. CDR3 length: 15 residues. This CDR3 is CASSIEASSTDTQYF. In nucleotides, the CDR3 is TGTGCCAGTAGTATAGAAGCGTCTAGCACAGATACGCAGTATTTT. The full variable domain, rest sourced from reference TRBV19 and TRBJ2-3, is DGGITQSPKYLFRKEGQNVTLSCEQNLNHDAMYWYRQDPGQGLRLIYYSQIVNDFQKGDIAEGYSVSREKKESFPLTVTSAQKNPTAFYLCASSIEASSTDTQYFGPGTRLTVL.

Here the CDR3 DNA reads TGTGCCAGCAGCTTGAACAGGGGAAGGGCTGGGGCCAACGTCCTGACTTTC. Encoded protein: CASSLNRGRAGANVLTF. The chain recombines TRBV13 with TRBJ2-6; 7 bases line up with TRBD1. J lost 2 bases, V lost 3 bases, and 7 bases had no gene match. The CDR3 has 17 amino acids. The germline V gene encodes CDR1 PRHDT and CDR2 FYEKMQ (reference sequence).

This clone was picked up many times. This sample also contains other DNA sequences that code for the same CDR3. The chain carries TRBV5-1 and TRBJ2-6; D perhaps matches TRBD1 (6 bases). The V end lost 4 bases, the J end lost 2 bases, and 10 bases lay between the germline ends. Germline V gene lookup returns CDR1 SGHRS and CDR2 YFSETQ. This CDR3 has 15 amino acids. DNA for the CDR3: TGCGCCAGCAGCAGAGGGGGTGCTGGGGCCAACGTCCTGACTTTC. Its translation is CASSRGGAGANVLTF. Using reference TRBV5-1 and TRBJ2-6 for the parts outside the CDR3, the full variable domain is KAGVTQTPRYLIKTRGQQVTLSCSPISGHRSVSWYQQTPGQGLQFLFEYFSETQRNKGNFPGRFSGRQFSNSRSEMNVSTLELGDSALYLCASSRGGAGANVLTFGAGSRLTVL.

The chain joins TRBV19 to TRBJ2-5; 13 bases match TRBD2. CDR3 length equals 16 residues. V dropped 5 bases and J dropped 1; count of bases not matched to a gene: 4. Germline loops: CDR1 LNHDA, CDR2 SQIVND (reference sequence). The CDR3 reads CASSQTSGRIQETQYF. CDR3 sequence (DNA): TGTGCCAGTAGTCAGACTAGCGGGAGGATCCAAGAGACCCAGTACTTC.

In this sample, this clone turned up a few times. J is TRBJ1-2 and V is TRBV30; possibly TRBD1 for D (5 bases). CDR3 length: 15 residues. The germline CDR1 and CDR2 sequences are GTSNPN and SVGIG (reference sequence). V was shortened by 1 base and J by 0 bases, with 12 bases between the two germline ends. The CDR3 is CAWSATGPANYGYTF. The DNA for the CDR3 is TGTGCCTGGAGTGCCACAGGTCCTGCTAACTATGGCTACACCTTC.

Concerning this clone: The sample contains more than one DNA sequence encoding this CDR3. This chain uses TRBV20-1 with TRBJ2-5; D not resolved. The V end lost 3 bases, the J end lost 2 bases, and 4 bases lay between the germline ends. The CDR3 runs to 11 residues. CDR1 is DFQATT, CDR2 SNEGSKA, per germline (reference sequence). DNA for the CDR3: TGCAGTGCTAGGTTACAAGAGACCCAGTACTTC. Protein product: CSARLQETQYF.

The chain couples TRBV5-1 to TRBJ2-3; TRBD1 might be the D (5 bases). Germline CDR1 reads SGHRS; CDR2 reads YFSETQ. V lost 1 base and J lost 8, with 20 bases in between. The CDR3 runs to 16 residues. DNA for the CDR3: TGCGCCAGCAGCTTGCAGGTCTTAGGGCCGCAGGGTACGCAGTATTTT. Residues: CASSLQVLGPQGTQYF.

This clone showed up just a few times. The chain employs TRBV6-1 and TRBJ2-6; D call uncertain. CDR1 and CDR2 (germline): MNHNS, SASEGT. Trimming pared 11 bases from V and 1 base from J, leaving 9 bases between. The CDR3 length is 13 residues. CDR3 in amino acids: CAFYISGANVLTF. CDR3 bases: TGTGCCTTCTATATTTCTGGGGCCAACGTCCTGACTTTC.

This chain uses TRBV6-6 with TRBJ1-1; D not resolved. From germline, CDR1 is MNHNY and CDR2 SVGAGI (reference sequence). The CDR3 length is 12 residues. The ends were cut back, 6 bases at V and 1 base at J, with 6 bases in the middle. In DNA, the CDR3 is TGTGCCAGCAGCCGAAGGAACACTGAAGCTTTCTTT. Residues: CASSRRNTEAFF.

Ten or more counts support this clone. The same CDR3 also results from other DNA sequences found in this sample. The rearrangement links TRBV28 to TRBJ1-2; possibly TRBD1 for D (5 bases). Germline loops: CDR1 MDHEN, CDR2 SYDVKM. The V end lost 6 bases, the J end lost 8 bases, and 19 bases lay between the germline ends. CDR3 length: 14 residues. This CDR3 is CASSLTRDAKGYTF. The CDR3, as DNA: TGTGCCAGCAGCTTAACCCGGGACGCGAAGGGCTACACCTTC.

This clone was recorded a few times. The DNA of the CDR3 is TGTGCCAGCAGCGCCGGGACGGTGGGCACCTACGAGCAGTACTTC. Protein sequence: CASSAGTVGTYEQYF. The genes are TRBV5-5 and TRBJ2-7; D may correspond to TRBD1 or TRBD2 (5 bases each). This CDR3 is 15 amino acids long. V was pared by 4 bases and J by 2 bases, with 16 bases between. CDR1 and CDR2 (germline): SGHKS, YYEKEE (reference sequence).

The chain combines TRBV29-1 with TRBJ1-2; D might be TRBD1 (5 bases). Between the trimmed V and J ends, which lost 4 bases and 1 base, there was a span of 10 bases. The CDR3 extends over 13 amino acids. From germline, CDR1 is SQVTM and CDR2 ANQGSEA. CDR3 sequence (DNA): TGCAGCGTTGGGAGGGACGGTAACTATGGCTACACCTTC. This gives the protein CSVGRDGNYGYTF.